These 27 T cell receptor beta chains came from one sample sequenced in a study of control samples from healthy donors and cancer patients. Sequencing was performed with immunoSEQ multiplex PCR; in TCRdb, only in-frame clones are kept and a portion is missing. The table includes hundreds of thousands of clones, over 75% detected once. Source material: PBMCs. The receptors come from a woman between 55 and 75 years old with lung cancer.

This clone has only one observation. The CDR3 sequence is CASSYSGDSPFYEQYF. CDR3 coding DNA: TGTGCCAGCAGTTACTCAGGGGACAGTCCCTTCTACGAGCAGTACTTC. The chain carries TRBV6-6 and TRBJ2-7; 7 bases are a match to TRBD1. This CDR3 has 16 amino acids. The V gene end was trimmed by 0 bases and the J gene end by 3 bases; junction bases not matched to a gene: 8. The germline V gene has CDR1 MNHNY and CDR2 SVGAGI (reference sequence).

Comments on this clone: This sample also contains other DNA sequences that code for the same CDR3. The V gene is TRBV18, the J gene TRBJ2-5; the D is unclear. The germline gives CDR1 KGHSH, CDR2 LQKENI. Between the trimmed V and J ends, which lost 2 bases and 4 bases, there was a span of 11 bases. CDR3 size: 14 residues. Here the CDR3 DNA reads TGTGCCAGCTCACCAAAGGGTGGCGGAGAGACCCAGTACTTC. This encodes CASSPKGGGETQYF.

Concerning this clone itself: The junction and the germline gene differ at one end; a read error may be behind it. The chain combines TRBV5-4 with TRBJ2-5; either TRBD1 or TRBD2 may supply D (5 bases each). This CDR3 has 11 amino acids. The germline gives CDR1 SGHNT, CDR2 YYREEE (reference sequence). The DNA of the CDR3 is TGTGCCAGCAGCTTGGGAGGGACCCCGTACTTC. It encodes CASSLGGTPYF.

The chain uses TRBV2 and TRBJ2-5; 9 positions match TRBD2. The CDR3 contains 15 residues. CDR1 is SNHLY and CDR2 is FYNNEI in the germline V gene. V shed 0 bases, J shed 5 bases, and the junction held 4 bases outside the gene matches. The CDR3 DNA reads TGTGCCAGCAGTGAAGCGCTTACTAGCGGGGAGACCCAGTACTTC. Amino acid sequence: CASSEALTSGETQYF.

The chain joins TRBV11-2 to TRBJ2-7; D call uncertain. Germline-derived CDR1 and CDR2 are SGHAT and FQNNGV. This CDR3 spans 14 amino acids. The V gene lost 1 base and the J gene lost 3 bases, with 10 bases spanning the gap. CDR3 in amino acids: CASSLVARRYEQYF. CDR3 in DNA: TGTGCCAGCAGCTTAGTGGCCAGGCGCTACGAGCAGTACTTC.

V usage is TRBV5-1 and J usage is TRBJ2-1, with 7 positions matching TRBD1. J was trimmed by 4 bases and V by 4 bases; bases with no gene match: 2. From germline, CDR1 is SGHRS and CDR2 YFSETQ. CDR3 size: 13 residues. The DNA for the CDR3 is TGCGCCAGCAGCGTGACAGGGTACAATGAGCAGTTCTTC. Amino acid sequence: CASSVTGYNEQFF.

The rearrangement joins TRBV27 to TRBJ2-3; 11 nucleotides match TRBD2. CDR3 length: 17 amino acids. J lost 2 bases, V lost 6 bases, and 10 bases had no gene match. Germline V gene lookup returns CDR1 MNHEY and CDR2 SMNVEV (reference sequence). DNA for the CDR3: TGTGCCAGCAGACTACGTAGCGGGGGGGGAAACACAGATACGCAGTATTTT. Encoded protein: CASRLRSGGGNTDTQYF.

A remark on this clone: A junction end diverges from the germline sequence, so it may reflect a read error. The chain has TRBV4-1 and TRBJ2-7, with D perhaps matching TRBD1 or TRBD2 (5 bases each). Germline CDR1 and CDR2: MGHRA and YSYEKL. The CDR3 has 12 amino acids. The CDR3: CASSRGEGRVDF. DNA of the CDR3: TGCGCCAGCAGCCGCGGCGAGGGCAGGGTCGACTTC.

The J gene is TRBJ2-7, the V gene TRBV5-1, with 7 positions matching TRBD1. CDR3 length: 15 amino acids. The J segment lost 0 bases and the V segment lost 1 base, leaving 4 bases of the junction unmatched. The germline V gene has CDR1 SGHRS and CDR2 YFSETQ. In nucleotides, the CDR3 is TGCGCCAGCAGCTTGTTACAGGGGACCTCCTACGAGCAGTACTTC. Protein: CASSLLQGTSYEQYF.

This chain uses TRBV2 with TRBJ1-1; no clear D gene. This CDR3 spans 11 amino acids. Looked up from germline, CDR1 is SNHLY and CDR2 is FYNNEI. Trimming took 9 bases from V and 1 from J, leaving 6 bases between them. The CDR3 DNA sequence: TGTGCCAGAAGCACGAACACTGAAGCTTTCTTT. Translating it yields CARSTNTEAFF.

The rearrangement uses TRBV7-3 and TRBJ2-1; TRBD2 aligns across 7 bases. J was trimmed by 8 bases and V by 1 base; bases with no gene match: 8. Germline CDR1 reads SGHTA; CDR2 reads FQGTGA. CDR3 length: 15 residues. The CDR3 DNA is TGTGCCAGCAGCTTAAGTCTAGCGGCATGGGATGAGCAGTTCTTC. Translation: CASSLSLAAWDEQFF.

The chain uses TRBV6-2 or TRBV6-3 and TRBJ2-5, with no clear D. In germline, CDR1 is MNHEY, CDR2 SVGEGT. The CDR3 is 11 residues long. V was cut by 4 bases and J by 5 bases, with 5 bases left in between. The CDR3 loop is CASSLYETQYF. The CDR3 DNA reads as TGTGCCAGCAGTTTGTATGAGACCCAGTACTTC.

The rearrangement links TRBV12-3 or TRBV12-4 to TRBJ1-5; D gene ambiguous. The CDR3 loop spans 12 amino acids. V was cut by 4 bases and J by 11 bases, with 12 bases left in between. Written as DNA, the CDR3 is TGTGCCAGCAGTTACTCACGAGCAGCCCAGCATTTT. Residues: CASSYSRAAQHF.

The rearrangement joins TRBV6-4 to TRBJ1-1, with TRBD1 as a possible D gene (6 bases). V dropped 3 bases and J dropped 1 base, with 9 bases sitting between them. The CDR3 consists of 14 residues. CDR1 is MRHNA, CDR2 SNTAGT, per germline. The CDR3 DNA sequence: TGTGCCAGCAGTGATGGACAGTCGAACACTGAAGCTTTCTTT. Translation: CASSDGQSNTEAFF.

The chain's CDR3 is CASSLSPPHGAGFSGNTIYF. The DNA of the CDR3 is TGTGCCAGCAGCTTATCACCCCCGCACGGCGCCGGTTTCTCTGGAAACACCATATATTTT. V is TRBV7-6 and J is TRBJ1-3; D not certain. Trimming took 2 bases from V and 0 from J, leaving 23 bases between them. Germline values: CDR1 SGHVS, CDR2 FNYEAQ. The CDR3 is 20 residues long.

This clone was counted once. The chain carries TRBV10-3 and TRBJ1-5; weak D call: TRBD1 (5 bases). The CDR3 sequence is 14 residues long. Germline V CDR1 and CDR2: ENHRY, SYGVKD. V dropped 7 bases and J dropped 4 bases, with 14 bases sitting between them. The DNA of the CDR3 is TGTGCCATCACGCGCCGGGACCGAAATCAGCCCCAGCATTTT. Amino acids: CAITRRDRNQPQHF.

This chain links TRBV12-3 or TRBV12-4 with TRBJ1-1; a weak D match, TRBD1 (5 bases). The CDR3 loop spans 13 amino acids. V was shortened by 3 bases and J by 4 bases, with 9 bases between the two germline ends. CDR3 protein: CASSLSGGTEAFF. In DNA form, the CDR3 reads TGTGCCAGCAGTTTGTCGGGGGGCACTGAAGCTTTCTTT.

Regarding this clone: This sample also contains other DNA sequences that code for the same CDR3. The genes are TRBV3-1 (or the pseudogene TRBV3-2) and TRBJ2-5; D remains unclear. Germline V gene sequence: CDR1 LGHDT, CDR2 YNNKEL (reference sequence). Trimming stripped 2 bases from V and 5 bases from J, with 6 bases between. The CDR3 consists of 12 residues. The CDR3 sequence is CASSQFGETQYF. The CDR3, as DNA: TGTGCCAGCAGCCAATTTGGGGAGACCCAGTACTTC.

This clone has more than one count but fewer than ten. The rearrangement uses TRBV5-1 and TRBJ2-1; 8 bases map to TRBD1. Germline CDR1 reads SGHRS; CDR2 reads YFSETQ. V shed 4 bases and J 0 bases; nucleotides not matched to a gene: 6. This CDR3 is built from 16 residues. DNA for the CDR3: TGCGCCAGCAGCCAAGGGACAGGCAGCTCCTACAATGAGCAGTTCTTC. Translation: CASSQGTGSSYNEQFF.

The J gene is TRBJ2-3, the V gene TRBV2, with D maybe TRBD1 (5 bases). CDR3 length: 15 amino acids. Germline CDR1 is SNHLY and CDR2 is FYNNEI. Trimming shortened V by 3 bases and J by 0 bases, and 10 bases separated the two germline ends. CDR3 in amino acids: CASSDQGPSTDTQYF. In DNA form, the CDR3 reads TGTGCCAGCAGTGATCAGGGTCCAAGCACAGATACGCAGTATTTT.

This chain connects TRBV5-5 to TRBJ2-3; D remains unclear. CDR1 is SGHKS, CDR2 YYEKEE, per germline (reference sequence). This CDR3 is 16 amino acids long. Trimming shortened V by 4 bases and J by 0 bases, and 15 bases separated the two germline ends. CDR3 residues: CASSPPLADSTDTQYF. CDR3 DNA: TGTGCCAGCAGCCCCCCCCTGGCAGATAGCACAGATACGCAGTATTTT.

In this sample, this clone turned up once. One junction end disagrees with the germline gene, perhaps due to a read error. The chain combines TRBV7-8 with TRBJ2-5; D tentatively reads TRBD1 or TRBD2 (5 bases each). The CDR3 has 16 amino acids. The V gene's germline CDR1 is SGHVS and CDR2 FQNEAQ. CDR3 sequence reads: CAGSLGGVQGAETQYF. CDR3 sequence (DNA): TGTGCCGGCAGCCTCGGCGGAGTCCAGGGAGCGGAGACCCAGTACTTC.

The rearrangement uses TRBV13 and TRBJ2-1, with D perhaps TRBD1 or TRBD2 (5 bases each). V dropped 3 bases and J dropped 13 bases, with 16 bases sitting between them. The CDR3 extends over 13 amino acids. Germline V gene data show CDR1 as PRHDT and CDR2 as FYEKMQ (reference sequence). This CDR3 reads CASSFLGTGDQFF. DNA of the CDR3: TGTGCCAGCAGCTTTCTTGGGACCGGGGATCAGTTCTTC. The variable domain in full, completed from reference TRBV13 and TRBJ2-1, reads AAGVIQSPRHLIKEKRETATLKCYPIPRHDTVYWYQQGPGQDPQFLISFYEKMQSDKGSIPDRFSAQQFSDYHSELNMSSLELGDSALYFCASSFLGTGDQFFGPGTRLTVL.

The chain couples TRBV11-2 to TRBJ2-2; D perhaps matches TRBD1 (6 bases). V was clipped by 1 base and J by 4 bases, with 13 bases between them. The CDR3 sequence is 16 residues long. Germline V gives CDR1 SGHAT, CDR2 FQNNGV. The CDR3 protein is CASSLVLQGPTGELFF. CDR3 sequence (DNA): TGTGCCAGCAGCTTAGTGCTACAGGGCCCCACCGGGGAGCTGTTTTTT.

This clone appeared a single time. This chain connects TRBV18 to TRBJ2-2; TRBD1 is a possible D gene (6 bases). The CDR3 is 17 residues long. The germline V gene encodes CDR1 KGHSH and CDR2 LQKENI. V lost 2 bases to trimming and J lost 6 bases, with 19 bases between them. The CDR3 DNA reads TGTGCCAGCTCACCAAGAGTACAGGGAAGGGGCGCCGGGGAGCTGTTTTTT. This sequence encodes CASSPRVQGRGAGELFF.

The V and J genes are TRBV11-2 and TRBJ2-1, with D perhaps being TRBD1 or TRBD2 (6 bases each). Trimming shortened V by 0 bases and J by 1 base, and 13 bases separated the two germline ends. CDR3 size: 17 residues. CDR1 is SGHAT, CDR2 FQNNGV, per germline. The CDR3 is CASSLEGAGLSYNEQFF. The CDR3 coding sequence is TGTGCCAGCAGCTTAGAGGGGGCAGGACTATCCTACAATGAGCAGTTCTTC.

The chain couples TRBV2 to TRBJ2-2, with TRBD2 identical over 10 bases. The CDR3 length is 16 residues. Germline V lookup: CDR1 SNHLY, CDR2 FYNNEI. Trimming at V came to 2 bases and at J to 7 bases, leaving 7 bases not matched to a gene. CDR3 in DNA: TGTGCCAGCAGTGAAATAACTAGCGGGATGGGCGGGGAGCTGTTTTTT. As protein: CASSEITSGMGGELFF.